The 4 T cell receptor beta chains in this list originate from one sample, sequenced in a study of shared clonotypes between healthy human individuals. The repertoire was sequenced with immunoSEQ multiplex PCR; TCRdb's copy has only in-frame clones and lacks some. Here the sample spans 1,100,000 or so clones, approximately 80% being singletons. The sample comprised memory CD4+ T cells from PBMCs. The subset here: CD45RA-negative fraction. Every receptor here comes from a man between 18 and 35 years old in good health. Some clones in this sample may be carry-over from other donors' samples.

The V and J genes are TRBV4-2 and TRBJ1-1; TRBD1 agrees at 7 bases. Germline V lookup: CDR1 LGHNA, CDR2 YNFKEQ. Trimming removed 7 bases from V and 4 bases from J; junction bases left unmatched: 12. The CDR3 consists of 15 residues. The CDR3 is CASTPRGGDGTEAFF. The CDR3 DNA sequence: TGTGCCAGCACCCCCAGGGGGGGGGATGGCACTGAAGCTTTCTTT.

V gene TRBV5-1 combines with J gene TRBJ2-5; TRBD1 agrees at 11 bases. The germline V gene encodes CDR1 SGHRS and CDR2 YFSETQ. This CDR3 is built from 17 residues. Unmatched junction bases numbered 12, after V lost 3 bases and J lost 5 bases. The CDR3 spells CASSSTFGTGGWETQYF. Written as DNA, the CDR3 is TGCGCCAGCAGCTCGACGTTTGGGACAGGGGGTTGGGAGACCCAGTACTTC.

This chain uses TRBV2 with TRBJ2-2; the match to TRBD1 covers 8 bases. Germline V CDR1 and CDR2: SNHLY, FYNNEI. The J segment lost 4 bases and the V segment lost 6 bases, leaving 7 bases of the junction unmatched. The CDR3 contains 15 residues. CDR3 protein: CASSKDRAGTGELFF. The CDR3 DNA is TGTGCCAGCAGCAAGGACAGGGCGGGCACCGGGGAGCTGTTTTTT. Looking up the rest from reference TRBV2 and TRBJ2-2 gives the full variable domain: EPEVTQTPSHQVTQMGQEVILRCVPISNHLYFYWYRQILGQKVEFLVSFYNNEISEKSEIFDDQFSVERPDGSNFTLKIRSTKLEDSAMYFCASSKDRAGTGELFFGEGSRLTVL.

The CDR3 reads CAISGGGGTEAFF. The CDR3 nucleotides read TGTGCCATCAGTGGCGGGGGCGGGACTGAAGCTTTCTTT. The V gene is TRBV10-3, the J gene TRBJ1-1, with D maybe TRBD1 (6 bases). Germline CDR1 reads ENHRY; CDR2 reads SYGVKD. CDR3 length: 13 residues. Trimming left V 4 bases short and J 5 bases short, with 11 bases between.